Presented here are 16 T cell receptor beta chains from one specimen sequenced in a study of patients and donors after allogeneic stem cell transplantation. A single record per CDR3 protein comes from TCRdb applying MiXCR to the RT-PCR reads. The sample yields roughly 940,000 distinct CDR3 sequences, roughly 18% seen once. The source material was blood, either unsorted or a sorted T cell fraction (not recorded which). These receptor sequences come from a human donor who was either an allogeneic HSCT recipient or a stem cell or donor lymphocyte infusion donor (not recorded which). It is not recorded whose cells these are; they may come from a transplant donor.

This clonotype was picked up a small number of times. The V gene is TRBV27, the J gene TRBJ2-7, with 13 bases identical to TRBD2. The length of the CDR3 is 16 residues. In germline, CDR1 is MNHEY, CDR2 SMNVEV (reference sequence). V was pared by 5 bases and J by 5 bases, with 9 bases of the junction left unmatched. The CDR3 nucleotides read TGTGCCAGCAGTCACAGACTAGCGGGAGGTTACAACGAGCAGTACTTC. It yields the protein CASSHRLAGGYNEQYF.

There are a few counts of this clonotype. V and J are TRBV12-3 or TRBV12-4 and TRBJ1-1; no definite D call. V lost 2 bases to trimming and J lost 1 base, with 11 bases between them. The CDR3 loop spans 15 amino acids. For the CDR3, the DNA is TGTGCCAGCAGTTTAAGACATGCGGGGAACACTGAAGCTTTCTTT. Translated: CASSLRHAGNTEAFF.

The V and J genes are TRBV20-1 and TRBJ2-3; the D is unclear. Trimming shortened V by 5 bases and J by 1 base, and 4 bases separated the two germline ends. The CDR3 spans 11 residues. Germline lookup yields CDR1 DFQATT and CDR2 SNEGSKA (reference sequence). CDR3 DNA: TGCAGTGCTCCAGGCACAGATACGCAGTATTTT. Protein product: CSAPGTDTQYF.

In its sample, this clonotype was seen many times. The V call is TRBV9, the J call TRBJ2-7; D ambiguous. V dropped 2 bases and J dropped 2 bases, with 11 bases sitting between them. Germline loops: CDR1 SGDLS, CDR2 YYNGEE. This CDR3 region has 14 residues. The CDR3 loop is CASSVETGPYEQYF. The CDR3 DNA follows: TGTGCCAGCAGCGTTGAGACTGGGCCCTACGAGCAGTACTTC.

This chain connects TRBV5-4 to TRBJ2-2; 9 nucleotides agree with TRBD2. The CDR3 is 17 amino acids. Germline CDR1 is SGHNT and CDR2 is YYREEE (reference sequence). Unmatched junction bases numbered 11, after V lost 4 bases and J lost 4 bases. The CDR3 DNA reads TGTGCCAGCAGCCTGGGTAGCGGGAGTATTGCCACCGGGGAGCTGTTTTTT. Residues: CASSLGSGSIATGELFF.

The V and J genes are TRBV20-1 and TRBJ1-2; D is undetermined. V was trimmed by 3 bases and J by 4 bases, leaving 12 bases between them. The germline V gene encodes CDR1 DFQATT and CDR2 SNEGSKA (reference sequence). CDR3 length equals 13 residues. CDR3 in amino acids: CSARSEGSYGYTF. As DNA, the CDR3 is TGCAGTGCTAGGTCAGAAGGTAGCTATGGCTACACCTTC.

This clonotype has ten or more counts. The chain uses TRBV10-3 and TRBJ2-3; TRBD1 matches at 7 bases. Germline V gene data show CDR1 as ENHRY and CDR2 as SYGVKD. This CDR3 comprises 14 residues. J was trimmed by 5 bases and V by 2 bases; bases with no gene match: 4. CDR3 DNA: TGTGCCATCAGTGAGACGGGACAGCTAGATACGCAGTATTTT. Its protein is CAISETGQLDTQYF.

The gene calls are TRBV5-1 and TRBJ1-6, with D unresolved. The CDR3 has 14 residues. The V gene lost 4 bases and the J gene lost 7 bases, with 12 bases spanning the gap. The V gene's germline CDR1 is SGHRS and CDR2 YFSETQ. The CDR3: CASSPEPRNSPLHF. The CDR3 nucleotides are TGCGCCAGCAGCCCGGAACCACGAAATTCACCCCTCCACTTT. The complete variable domain, with remaining parts taken from reference TRBV5-1 and TRBJ1-6, reads KAGVTQTPRYLIKTRGQQVTLSCSPISGHRSVSWYQQTPGQGLQFLFEYFSETQRNKGNFPGRFSGRQFSNSRSEMNVSTLELGDSALYLCASSPEPRNSPLHFGNGTRLTVT.

A few counts support this clonotype. This chain joins TRBV6-5 and TRBJ2-6; TRBD1 agrees at 8 bases. Germline V lookup: CDR1 MNHEY, CDR2 SVGAGI. V lost 3 bases to trimming and J lost 1 base; unmatched junction nucleotides: 5. The CDR3 contains 17 residues. This CDR3 reads CASSYDRGPSGANVLTF. The CDR3 DNA sequence: TGTGCCAGCAGTTATGACAGGGGACCTTCTGGGGCCAACGTCCTGACTTTC.

This chain uses TRBV20-1 with TRBJ1-1; perhaps TRBD1 as D (5 bases). The V end was cut by 2 bases, the J end by 8 bases, with 9 bases between. Germline CDR1 DFQATT, CDR2 SNEGSKA (reference sequence). The CDR3 consists of 11 residues. The CDR3 sequence: CSARRGNEAFF. CDR3 nucleotides: TGCAGTGCTAGAAGGGGTAACGAAGCTTTCTTT.

This rearrangement joins TRBV9 to TRBJ2-3; D remains ambiguous. The CDR3 has 14 residues. In germline, CDR1 is SGDLS, CDR2 YYNGEE. V lost 0 bases, J lost 6 bases, and 11 bases lay in between. CDR3 loop: CASSVGSVLDTQYF. CDR3 nucleotides: TGTGCCAGCAGCGTAGGGTCTGTTTTGGATACGCAGTATTTT.

The CDR3 DNA is TGTGCCAGCAACCCGGTGGGACGGACGGATGAAGCTTTCTTT. This sequence encodes CASNPVGRTDEAFF. The chain recombines TRBV7-9 with TRBJ1-1, with D maybe TRBD1 (5 bases). The CDR3 spans 14 residues. Trimming took 7 bases from V and 7 from J, leaving 19 bases between them. Looked up from germline, CDR1 is SEHNR and CDR2 is FQNEAQ (reference sequence).

This chain links TRBV30 with TRBJ2-5, with D hard to call. The CDR3 has 15 amino acids. Between the trimmed V and J ends, which lost 2 bases and 5 bases, there was a span of 18 bases. Germline V gene sequence: CDR1 GTSNPN, CDR2 SVGIG (reference sequence). The CDR3 nucleotides read TGTGCCTGGAGTTCCGGGTCAAGGGCTGCGGAGACCCAGTACTTC. This gives the protein CAWSSGSRAAETQYF.

This clonotype occurred a few times. This chain joins TRBV7-2 and TRBJ2-5, with 10 bases that match TRBD2. V lost 2 bases and J lost 1; bases outside the gene matches: 4. This CDR3 has 16 amino acids. Per germline, CDR1 SGHTA and CDR2 FQGNSA. This chain's CDR3 is CASSLIERGGQETQYF. The DNA for the CDR3 is TGTGCCAGCAGCTTAATCGAGCGGGGGGGCCAAGAGACCCAGTACTTC.

The chain joins TRBV11-2 to TRBJ2-6; TRBD2 matches at 7 bases. Trimming cost V 2 bases and J 1 base; bases outside gene matches: 11. CDR1 SGHAT and CDR2 FQNNGV come from the germline V gene. The CDR3 runs 19 residues. The CDR3 DNA sequence: TGTGCCAGCAGCTTACGAATAAGCGGGATATTGTCTGGGGCCAACGTCCTGACTTTC. This sequence encodes CASSLRISGILSGANVLTF.

The chain uses TRBV4-1 and TRBJ2-1; D may be TRBD2 (6 bases). V lost 0 bases to trimming and J lost 6 bases, with 12 bases between them. Per germline, CDR1 MGHRA and CDR2 YSYEKL. CDR3 length: 15 residues. The CDR3 loop is CASSQDGGFSNEQFF. CDR3 coding DNA: TGCGCCAGCAGCCAAGACGGGGGTTTCAGCAATGAGCAGTTCTTC.